The 8 T cell receptor beta chains in this list originate from one sample, sequenced in a study of cytomegalovirus exposure and HLA in healthy donors. Amplification used 60 Vbeta primers and 13 Jbeta primers. The assay was immunoSEQ multiplex PCR, and TCRdb's table has in-frame clones only and misses some. The data hold about 140,000 clones, with around four fifths observed a single time. Material for sequencing was PBMCs. The receptors shown here come from a man aged 30-40 years in good health and CMV-seropositive.

The rearrangement uses TRBV28 and TRBJ2-1, with 14 bases matching TRBD2. The CDR3 totals 16 residues. V was pared by 0 bases and J by 9 bases, with 4 bases of the junction left unmatched. Germline CDR1 and CDR2: MDHEN and SYDVKM. The CDR3 here is CASSLWGTSGSGEQFF. The CDR3 DNA sequence: TGTGCCAGCAGTTTATGGGGGACTAGCGGGAGTGGTGAGCAGTTCTTC.

The chain recombines TRBV25-1 with TRBJ2-5; the match to TRBD1 covers 8 bases. With V trimmed by 5 bases and J by 5 bases, 7 bases remained unmatched. This CDR3 comprises 14 residues. CDR1 is MGHDK and CDR2 is SYGVNS in the germline V gene. The CDR3 here is CASSHRTGHETQYF. CDR3 coding DNA: TGTGCCAGCAGTCACCGGACAGGGCATGAGACCCAGTACTTC.

This clone was found once. The chain employs TRBV7-3 and TRBJ2-5; 8 nucleotides agree with TRBD2. Losses at the gene ends were 5 bases for V and 3 bases for J; bases not matched to a gene: 2. CDR3 size: 13 residues. Germline CDR1 SGHTA, CDR2 FQGTGA. The CDR3 loop is CASSRSGEETQYF. The CDR3 DNA is TGTGCCAGCAGCCGTAGCGGGGAAGAGACCCAGTACTTC.

The rearrangement joins TRBV11-1 to TRBJ2-2; possible D gene TRBD2, 5 bases. This CDR3 region has 14 residues. Deletions cut 4 bases from V and 6 bases from J, with 12 bases between. CDR1 is SGHAT, CDR2 FQDESV, per germline (reference sequence). The CDR3 region is CASSSGLDSGELFF. The CDR3 region has the DNA TGTGCCAGCAGCTCCGGACTGGATTCCGGGGAGCTGTTTTTT.

The CDR3 here is CATSSMPDGGYEQYF. DNA of the CDR3: TGTGCCACCAGCTCTATGCCGGACGGGGGCTACGAGCAGTACTTC. The V gene is TRBV15, the J gene TRBJ2-7; D is possibly TRBD2 (6 bases). The length of the CDR3 is 15 residues. The germline gives CDR1 LNHNV, CDR2 YYDKDF (reference sequence). The V gene lost 5 bases and the J gene lost 3 bases, with 17 bases spanning the gap.

This chain links TRBV6-1 with TRBJ1-5; a weak D match, TRBD1 (5 bases). Germline CDR1 and CDR2: MNHNS and SASEGT. The CDR3 is made up of 14 amino acids. Trimming shortened V by 6 bases and J by 2 bases, and 11 bases separated the two germline ends. CDR3 sequence (DNA): TGTGCCAGCAGACCACAGGAGCGCAATCAGCCCCAGCATTTT. Its translation is CASRPQERNQPQHF.

This chain connects TRBV29-1 to TRBJ1-2; D uncertain. The length of the CDR3 is 12 residues. Germline CDR1 SQVTM, CDR2 ANQGSEA. V was cut by 6 bases and J by 1 base, with 9 bases left in between. CDR3 in DNA: TGCAGCGTCATCAGAAGTAACTATGGCTACACCTTC. Translating gives CSVIRSNYGYTF.

CDR3 sequence: CASSDGTGRFQETQYF. The CDR3 coding sequence is TGTGCCAGCAGTGATGGGACAGGTAGATTCCAAGAGACCCAGTACTTC. V is TRBV2 and J is TRBJ2-5, with 8 positions matching TRBD1. The CDR3 covers 16 residues. Germline-derived CDR1 and CDR2 are SNHLY and FYNNEI. V lost 3 bases to trimming and J lost 1 base; unmatched junction nucleotides: 7.